A single sample gave rise to the 27 T cell receptor beta chains below, sequenced in a study of long-term antiretroviral therapy in people with HIV. Version v3.0 of the immunoSEQ assay was performed at survey level. The protocol was immunoSEQ multiplex PCR, while the TCRdb copy is restricted to in-frame clones and leaves out a portion. The sample contains 20,000 to 30,000 clones, roughly 89% of which appear only once. The specimen was unsorted PBMCs, collected 1.8 years before starting antiretroviral therapy. These receptors all come from a man aged 45-60 years with HIV.

This chain joins TRBV4-1 and TRBJ2-1; 8 nucleotides match TRBD2. The length of the CDR3 is 15 residues. V gave up 1 base and J gave up 5 bases; unmatched junction bases: 4. CDR1 and CDR2 (germline): MGHRA, YSYEKL. The CDR3 sequence: CASSQGLAYHNEQFF. As DNA, the CDR3 is TGCGCCAGCAGCCAAGGACTAGCGTACCACAATGAGCAGTTCTTC.

The chain links TRBV7-6 to TRBJ1-1; a weak D match, TRBD1 (6 bases). V was pared by 2 bases and J by 3 bases, with 22 bases between. CDR3 length: 18 residues. The germline V gene has CDR1 SGHVS and CDR2 FNYEAQ. The DNA of the CDR3 is TGTGCCAGCAGCTTATATCGCTTTTCGGGGGGGCAGGACACTGAAGCTTTCTTT. It is translated as CASSLYRFSGGQDTEAFF. The complete variable domain, with remaining parts taken from reference TRBV7-6 and TRBJ1-1, reads GAGVSQSPRYKVTKRGQDVALRCDPISGHVSLYWYRQALGQGPEFLTYFNYEAQQDKSGLPNDRFSAERPEGSISTLTIQRTEQRDSAMYRCASSLYRFSGGQDTEAFFGQGTRLTVV.

This clone was picked up one time. The chain has TRBV5-1 and TRBJ2-3; 7 positions match TRBD2. V was clipped by 0 bases and J by 2 bases; unmatched bases: 6. This CDR3 has 16 amino acids. CDR1 SGHRS and CDR2 YFSETQ come from the germline V gene. For the CDR3, the DNA is TGCGCCAGCAGCTTGGGCAGCGGGGCTATCACAGATACGCAGTATTTT. This encodes CASSLGSGAITDTQYF.

This rearrangement joins TRBV18 to TRBJ1-2, with a weak D call TRBD1 (6 bases). Deletions cut 1 base from V and 2 bases from J, with 14 bases between. The CDR3 covers 16 residues. The V gene's germline CDR1 is KGHSH and CDR2 LQKENI. The chain's CDR3 is CASSPLLGQLNYGYTF. The CDR3 DNA is TGTGCCAGCTCACCACTTCTCGGACAGCTCAACTATGGCTACACCTTC.

The rearrangement links TRBV7-9 to TRBJ2-7; D not certain. The CDR3 sequence is 19 residues long. Germline CDR1 is SEHNR and CDR2 is FQNEAQ (reference sequence). Trimming took 6 bases from V and 3 from J, leaving 30 bases between them. For the CDR3, the DNA is TGTGCCAGCAGATCTGACCGCCGGAGTGTGAGCCCGCTTAACTACGAGCAGTACTTC. It encodes CASRSDRRSVSPLNYEQYF.

The chain couples TRBV5-5 to TRBJ1-4; D gene ambiguous. CDR3 size: 15 residues. Germline V gene lookup returns CDR1 SGHKS and CDR2 YYEKEE (reference sequence). V was shortened by 1 base and J by 8 bases, with 15 bases between the two germline ends. CDR3 residues: CASSLPIQRTEKLFF. In DNA form, the CDR3 reads TGTGCCAGCAGCTTGCCGATCCAACGGACGGAAAAACTGTTTTTT.

J is TRBJ1-1 and V is TRBV18, with 7 bases fitting TRBD1. V lost 1 base to trimming and J lost 6 bases; unmatched junction nucleotides: 5. Looked up from germline, CDR1 is KGHSH and CDR2 is LQKENI. This CDR3 is built from 14 residues. In DNA form, the CDR3 reads TGTGCCAGCTCACCACGGCAGGGGGTCCCTGAAGCTTTCTTT. This codes for CASSPRQGVPEAFF.

V is TRBV5-1 and J is TRBJ2-7, with D possibly TRBD1 on 5 matching bases. V lost 0 bases to trimming and J lost 7 bases, with 11 bases between them. This CDR3 comprises 13 residues. The germline CDR1 and CDR2 sequences are SGHRS and YFSETQ. CDR3: CASSLGGRAEQYF. The DNA of the CDR3 is TGCGCCAGCAGCTTGGGTGGCAGGGCGGAGCAGTACTTC.

The V call is TRBV10-3, the J call TRBJ2-2; 10 bases are shared with TRBD1. J gave up 4 bases and V 11 bases, and 7 bases lay outside the gene matches. Per the germline V gene, CDR1 is ENHRY and CDR2 is SYGVKD. The CDR3 extends over 14 amino acids. In DNA form, the CDR3 reads TGTGCCGGCGGGACAGGGGATCCCACCGGGGAGCTGTTTTTT. Its protein product is CAGGTGDPTGELFF.

In DNA form, the CDR3 reads TGTGCCAGCAGCCTTACAGGGGGATACGAGCAGTACTTC. Translation gives CASSLTGGYEQYF. The V and J genes are TRBV11-3 and TRBJ2-7; 8 bases are a match to TRBD1. Looked up from germline, CDR1 is SGHNT and CDR2 is YENEEA. This CDR3 is 13 amino acids long. V gave up 5 bases and J gave up 4 bases; unmatched junction bases: 4.

The J gene is TRBJ1-4, the V gene TRBV6-6; 8 bases are a match to TRBD1. The CDR3 loop spans 16 amino acids. CDR1 is MNHNY, CDR2 SVGAGI, per germline (reference sequence). Germline trimming cut 6 bases from V and 3 bases from J; bases unmatched to any gene: 9. CDR3 DNA: TGTGCCAGCAGACCCCACAGGGGGAGTGCTAATGAAAAACTGTTTTTT. Amino acid sequence: CASRPHRGSANEKLFF.

This clone is a singleton in its sample. This chain joins TRBV29-1 and TRBJ2-5, with a possible D match to TRBD2 (5 bases). V lost 4 bases and J lost 4, with 10 bases in between. The V gene's germline CDR1 is SQVTM and CDR2 ANQGSEA. The CDR3 loop spans 12 amino acids. The CDR3 DNA follows: TGCAGCGTTGGGTCAGAGGGAGAGACCCAGTACTTC. Its translation: CSVGSEGETQYF.

The DNA for the CDR3 is TGCGCCAGCAGCTCCGGGACTAGCGGGAGTCTCGGCACAGATACGCAGTATTTT. This sequence encodes CASSSGTSGSLGTDTQYF. The chain links TRBV5-1 to TRBJ2-3; 14 bases map to TRBD2. Germline V gene lookup returns CDR1 SGHRS and CDR2 YFSETQ. The CDR3 is made up of 18 amino acids. V was pared by 3 bases and J by 1 base, with 7 bases of the junction left unmatched.

A single count supports this clone. The chain uses TRBV30 and TRBJ2-7, with no clear D. Trimming pared 0 bases from V and 0 bases from J, leaving 3 bases between. The V gene's germline CDR1 is GTSNPN and CDR2 SVGIG (reference sequence). This CDR3 comprises 12 residues. CDR3 amino acids: CAWSVNSYEQYF. The CDR3 nucleotides read TGTGCCTGGAGTGTGAACTCCTACGAGCAGTACTTC.

The gene calls are TRBV21-1 and TRBJ2-3; the listed D gene, TRBD2, was not tested against the DNA. TRBV21-1 constitutes a pseudogene. CDR3 size: 16 residues. CDR3 residues: CASSKDRAGDTDTQYF. CDR3 bases: TGTGCCAGCAGCAAAGACCGAGCGGGGGACACAGATACGCAGTATTTT.

This rearrangement joins TRBV27 to TRBJ2-1; D unresolved. This CDR3 is 13 amino acids long. Germline CDR1 and CDR2: MNHEY and SMNVEV (reference sequence). V lost 5 bases to trimming and J lost 6 bases, with 11 bases between them. DNA for the CDR3: TGTGCCAGCAGTCGCTTACGAAGCAATGAGCAGTTCTTC. Its protein is CASSRLRSNEQFF.

This chain uses TRBV7-9 with TRBJ2-1; TRBD1 aligns across 10 bases. Trimming cost V 10 bases and J 10 bases; bases outside gene matches: 19. The CDR3 is 16 amino acids. Germline V CDR1 and CDR2: SEHNR, FQNEAQ (reference sequence). In DNA, the CDR3 is TGTGCCACCCGGGGGCCGGTAGACAGGGGGCGCCGAGAGCAGTTCTTC. It encodes CATRGPVDRGRREQFF.

This clone was seen a handful of times. CDR3 region: CASSPMQGRDYGYTF. The CDR3 bases are TGTGCCAGTAGTCCCATGCAGGGGAGGGACTATGGCTACACCTTC. The rearrangement joins TRBV19 to TRBJ1-2, with D possibly matching TRBD1 (6 bases). The CDR3 loop spans 15 amino acids. CDR1 is LNHDA, CDR2 SQIVND, per germline (reference sequence). Trimming removed 5 bases from V and 3 bases from J, with 16 bases in between.

The J gene is TRBJ2-1, the V gene TRBV10-3; TRBD2 might be the D (5 bases). V dropped 0 bases and J dropped 7 bases, with 16 bases sitting between them. Germline assignment: CDR1 ENHRY and CDR2 SYGVKD. CDR3 length: 16 residues. The CDR3 loop is CAISESGRFTGNEQFF. The CDR3 DNA is TGTGCCATCAGTGAGTCGGGGAGATTCACGGGGAATGAGCAGTTCTTC.

The genes are TRBV5-1 and TRBJ2-2; TRBD2 agrees at 7 bases. Germline lookup yields CDR1 SGHRS and CDR2 YFSETQ. The CDR3 sequence is 15 residues long. Trimming cost V 0 bases and J 3 bases; bases outside gene matches: 2. CDR3 bases: TGCGCCAGCAGCTTGGACCGGGGGGACACCGGGGAGCTGTTTTTT. This sequence encodes CASSLDRGDTGELFF.

The chain is built from TRBV2 and TRBJ2-1, with 10 bases fitting TRBD2. In germline, CDR1 is SNHLY, CDR2 FYNNEI. This CDR3 is built from 15 residues. The V segment lost 5 bases and the J segment 6 bases; nucleotides outside the gene matches: 7. This CDR3 is CASSPLAGALNEQFF. CDR3 coding DNA: TGTGCCAGCAGTCCTCTAGCGGGGGCCCTCAATGAGCAGTTCTTC.

The chain has TRBV18 and TRBJ2-3; 8 bases agree with TRBD1. The CDR3 has 15 residues. After removal of 1 base from V and 2 bases from J, the junction contained 2 bases not matched to a gene. Germline V gene lookup returns CDR1 KGHSH and CDR2 LQKENI. CDR3 coding DNA: TGTGCCAGCTCACCACTGGGACAGGCCACAGATACGCAGTATTTT. Encoded protein: CASSPLGQATDTQYF.

This chain connects TRBV7-9 to TRBJ1-3; 7 positions match TRBD1. V was pared by 3 bases and J by 0 bases, with 11 bases of the junction left unmatched. CDR3 size: 18 residues. The germline V gene encodes CDR1 SEHNR and CDR2 FQNEAQ (reference sequence). The CDR3 nucleotides read TGTGCCAGCAGCTTTCACCTTAAAGACAGGGACTCTGGAAACACCATATATTTT. It translates to CASSFHLKDRDSGNTIYF.

The chain uses TRBV6-1 and TRBJ2-2; no clear D gene. The germline gives CDR1 MNHNS, CDR2 SASEGT. This CDR3 region has 13 residues. V was clipped by 4 bases and J by 7 bases, with 10 bases between them. CDR3 DNA: TGTGCCAGCAGTGTCCAAGTTAACGGGGAGCTGTTTTTT. This gives the protein CASSVQVNGELFF.

The rearrangement uses TRBV5-1 and TRBJ2-3; D gene unclear. The germline V and J ends were trimmed by 0 bases and 2 bases, with 7 bases remaining between them. Germline loops: CDR1 SGHRS, CDR2 YFSETQ. This CDR3 contains 14 residues. CDR3 sequence: CASSLVGNTDTQYF. The CDR3, as DNA: TGCGCCAGCAGCTTGGTTGGGAACACAGATACGCAGTATTTT.

V and J are TRBV5-8 and TRBJ2-3; 9 bases are a match to TRBD2. V shed 1 base, J shed 6 bases, and the junction held 9 bases outside the gene matches. Germline loops: CDR1 SGHTS, CDR2 YDEGEE. This CDR3 has 16 amino acids. The chain's CDR3 is CASSLTSGSVRDTQYF. CDR3 coding DNA: TGTGCCAGCAGCTTGACTAGCGGGTCTGTAAGGGATACGCAGTATTTT. The full variable domain, in which reference TRBV5-8 and TRBJ2-3 provide the parts outside the CDR3, is EAGVTQSPTHLIKTRGQQATLRCSPISGHTSVYWYQQALGLGLQFLLWYDEGEERNRGNFPPRFSGRQFPNYSSELNVNALELEDSALYLCASSLTSGSVRDTQYFGPGTRLTVL.

The rearrangement links TRBV5-4 to TRBJ2-3; tentative D call: TRBD2 (5 bases). Germline CDR1 reads SGHNT; CDR2 reads YYREEE (reference sequence). CDR3 size: 15 residues. V shed 3 bases and J shed 4 bases, with 15 bases lying between them. The CDR3 spells CASSSEAGAADTQYF. The CDR3 nucleotides read TGTGCCAGCAGCTCGGAGGCCGGAGCGGCAGATACGCAGTATTTT. The whole variable domain, filled in from reference TRBV5-4 and TRBJ2-3, reads ETGVTQSPTHLIKTRGQQVTLRCSSQSGHNTVSWYQQALGQGPQFIFQYYREEENGRGNFPPRFSGLQFPNYSSELNVNALELDDSALYLCASSSEAGAADTQYFGPGTRLTVL.